Sequencing of this TCR beta chain was carried out in a study of vaccination and CD4 T cells after COVID-19. Study as a whole: Post-vaccine sampling followed dose two by a median 72 days (range 14 to 241). Overlapping SARS-CoV-2, HCoV-NL63, HCoV-OC43 and HCoV-229E spike peptides stimulated the cells.

The ends lost 4 bases at V and 4 bases at J; junction bases unmatched: 13. CDR1 is MNHEY, CDR2 SVGAGI, per germline. CDR3 length equals 17 residues. Sequenced with the Oncomine TCR Beta short-read assay was DNA taken from cultured CD4+ T cells. TCRdb reprocessed the PCR reads via MiXCR and lists one record per CDR3 protein. The data contain more than 12,000 distinct CDR3 sequences, around 75% of them seen just once; the ten biggest clones take up 8% to 10%. About this clonotype: Its specificity is unknown.

Treatment of the sample: approximately 9-day PBMC culture with coronavirus spike peptide pools or control peptides (ViraFEST assay). ViraFEST used peptide pools to expand antigen-specific T cells, then sequenced TCRs. Cell culture was performed with approximately 1.8 million PBMCs per well in the presence of 9 to 10 IU/ml IL-2 and 10 ug/ml peptide pools. The clonotype was recovered from a human donor who received a COVID-19 vaccine. The sample was CD4+ T cells from blood, cultured in vitro, taken after SARS-CoV-2 vaccination. V gene TRBV6-5 combines with J gene TRBJ1-2, with 9 bases identical to TRBD1. CDR3 sequence: CASSSIQGARIGYGYTF. DNA for the CDR3: TGTGCCAGCAGTTCCATACAGGGGGCGCGTATAGGCTATGGCTACACCTTC.